This TCR beta chain was observed in a study of CD8 T cells in Susac syndrome. Study results and caveats: As the study acknowledged, the number of individuals who were part of its TCR sequencing and HLA analysis was relatively small.

Treatment-naive patients with stable or active relapsing-remitting disease served as multiple sclerosis controls. TEMRA cells were FACS-enriched, while CD8+ and CD4+ T cells were negatively isolated. The RNA input was about 0.5 to 1 ug, and it was reverse transcribed with random hexamers. Amplification of the TCR beta CDR3 was carried out by immunoSEQ multiplex PCR, which spanned a total of 54 Vbeta and 13 Jbeta segments. TCRdb analysed the immunoSEQ multiplex PCR reads with MiXCR anew, one entry per CDR3 protein. The table records approximately 200,000 distinct CDR3 sequences, 90% to 95% of them present only once. V was clipped by 6 bases and J by 2 bases, with 17 bases between them. The CDR3 has 15 residues. The count of this clonotype is one. Its antigen is undetermined.

The rearrangement uses TRBV12-3 or TRBV12-4 and TRBJ2-7, with D perhaps TRBD1 (6 bases). Material for sequencing was CD4+ T cells from PBMCs. This clonotype originated in a human donor with multiple sclerosis. CDR3 in amino acids: CASSFVRGLAYEQYF. CDR3 DNA sequence: TGTGCCAGCAGCTTCGTCAGGGGTTTGGCCTACGAGCAGTACTTC.